The 18 T cell receptor beta chains below were found in one sample sequenced in a study of cytomegalovirus exposure and HLA in healthy donors (dated by TCRdb to about 2017). The library was generated by the immunoSEQ multiplex PCR assay. For the multiplex PCR, a mixture combining 60 forward primers for TCR Vbeta segments and 13 reverse primers for TCR Jbeta segments was used. Drawn from immuneACCESS, this table holds only the in-frame rearrangements with V and J called that TCRdb kept. Clones are partly lost; checked studies trace under half to an unresolved V gene and leave the rest unexplained. This sample is represented by some 170,000 clones; roughly four fifths of them were singletons. The ten biggest clones cover about 10% of the sample. Specimen: PBMCs. The receptors come from a man in his forties or fifties in good health and CMV-seropositive.

CDR3 sequence reads: CASSELKTGVKNTEAFF. DNA for the CDR3: TGCGCCAGCAGTGAGTTAAAGACAGGGGTGAAGAACACTGAAGCTTTCTTT. The chain carries TRBV10-1 and TRBJ1-1; 8 positions agree with TRBD1. The CDR3 has 17 amino acids. The V gene's germline CDR1 is WNHNN and CDR2 SYGVQD (reference sequence). The J segment lost 1 base and the V segment lost 1 base, leaving 8 bases of the junction unmatched.

Only a few counts were recorded for this clone. The V call is TRBV6-5, the J call TRBJ1-1; 7 nucleotides align to TRBD1. V dropped 6 bases and J dropped 5; count of bases not matched to a gene: 9. The CDR3 is 14 amino acids. Germline loops: CDR1 MNHEY, CDR2 SVGAGI. CDR3 protein: CASSEYHRGTEAFF. CDR3 in DNA: TGTGCCAGCAGCGAGTACCACAGGGGTACTGAAGCTTTCTTT.

The chain couples TRBV6-4 to TRBJ2-3; the D gene is possibly TRBD2 (6 bases). Germline lookup yields CDR1 MRHNA and CDR2 SNTAGT. There are 15 residues in the CDR3. The germline V and J ends were trimmed by 6 bases and 1 base, with 14 bases remaining between them. The CDR3 loop reads CASSPTRLGTDTQYF. CDR3 coding DNA: TGTGCCAGCAGCCCGACTAGACTCGGCACAGATACGCAGTATTTT.

The V and J genes are TRBV5-1 and TRBJ1-3; the match to TRBD1 covers 8 bases. The J segment lost 4 bases and the V segment lost 5 bases, leaving 11 bases of the junction unmatched. CDR3 size: 16 residues. Germline values: CDR1 SGHRS, CDR2 YFSETQ. CDR3 nucleotide sequence: TGCGCCAGCAGACTGAACCGGGACAGGCAAGGAAACACCATATATTTT. This translates into CASRLNRDRQGNTIYF. Supplemented by reference TRBV5-1 and TRBJ1-3, the full variable domain reads KAGVTQTPRYLIKTRGQQVTLSCSPISGHRSVSWYQQTPGQGLQFLFEYFSETQRNKGNFPGRFSGRQFSNSRSEMNVSTLELGDSALYLCASRLNRDRQGNTIYFGEGSWLTVV.

The chain joins TRBV4-1 to TRBJ1-1; perhaps TRBD1 as D (5 bases). Germline V gives CDR1 MGHRA, CDR2 YSYEKL. The CDR3 is 14 amino acids. Trimming stripped 5 bases from V and 0 bases from J, with 10 bases between. This chain's CDR3 is CASSSTDLNTEAFF. The CDR3 nucleotides are TGCGCCAGCAGCTCGACAGATTTGAACACTGAAGCTTTCTTT.

The chain couples TRBV23-1 to TRBJ2-7; D not certain. TRBV23-1 is marked as an open reading frame, function uncertain. The V and J ends lost 0 bases and 6 bases respectively, with 12 bases between them. The CDR3 has 14 residues. CDR3 in amino acids: CASSQSNRDSEQYF. The CDR3 nucleotides read TGCGCCAGCAGTCAATCTAACCGCGATTCCGAGCAGTACTTC.

The chain combines TRBV4-3 with TRBJ1-2; TRBD1 aligns across 8 bases. The CDR3 has 14 residues. Germline V gene sequence: CDR1 LGHNA, CDR2 YSLEER. V trimming: 3 bases; J trimming: 6 bases; junction bases outside the gene matches: 6. The CDR3 reads CASSQDRVNDGYTF. CDR3 in DNA: TGCGCCAGCAGCCAGGACAGGGTAAACGATGGCTACACCTTC.

The CDR3 DNA reads as TGTGCCAGTAGTATCGACGGGAACAGGGAGTTCTTC. Protein: CASSIDGNREFF. This rearrangement joins TRBV19 to TRBJ2-1; D possibly corresponds to TRBD1 (6 bases). Trimming removed 3 bases at V and 14 bases at J, with 14 bases between. This CDR3 has 12 amino acids. CDR1 and CDR2 from the germline V gene are LNHDA and SQIVND (reference sequence).

This clone was recorded a few times. V gene TRBV6-5 combines with J gene TRBJ1-2; D perhaps matches TRBD1 (5 bases). The germline CDR1 and CDR2 sequences are MNHEY and SVGAGI. The CDR3 sequence is 14 residues long. V was trimmed by 0 bases and J by 5 bases, leaving 10 bases between them. The CDR3 DNA reads TGTGCCAGCAGTTACTCGATCACAGGTTATGGCTACACCTTC. This sequence encodes CASSYSITGYGYTF.

The chain carries TRBV20-1 and TRBJ2-1; D gene unclear. CDR3 length equals 10 residues. Germline values: CDR1 DFQATT, CDR2 SNEGSKA (reference sequence). The V gene lost 6 bases and the J gene lost 8 bases, with 8 bases spanning the gap. In DNA form, the CDR3 reads TGCAGTGCCAAGTCGGATGAGCAGTTCTTC. Residues: CSAKSDEQFF.

This chain uses TRBV7-2 with TRBJ2-7; weak D call: TRBD2 (6 bases). CDR1 SGHTA and CDR2 FQGNSA come from the germline V gene. CDR3 size: 12 residues. V dropped 5 bases and J dropped 2 bases, with 7 bases sitting between them. The CDR3 sequence: CASSGGTYEQYF. DNA for the CDR3: TGTGCCAGCAGCGGCGGGACCTACGAGCAGTACTTC.

V usage is TRBV6-6 and J usage is TRBJ2-2; D is unresolved. Germline values: CDR1 MNHNY, CDR2 SVGAGI (reference sequence). CDR3 length: 13 amino acids. The ends were cut back, 5 bases at V and 7 bases at J, with 11 bases in the middle. The CDR3 nucleotides are TGTGCCAGCAGTACCGGTCCGCGCGGGGAGCTGTTTTTT. It specifies CASSTGPRGELFF.

The rearrangement uses TRBV28 and TRBJ2-1; 10 bases map to TRBD2. CDR1 and CDR2 (germline): MDHEN, SYDVKM. The CDR3 sequence is 17 residues long. J lost 4 bases, V lost 5 bases, and 11 bases had no gene match. The CDR3: CASSPYPASGGYNEQFF. Written as DNA, the CDR3 is TGTGCCAGCAGTCCCTACCCCGCTAGCGGGGGATACAATGAGCAGTTCTTC.

V gene TRBV28 combines with J gene TRBJ2-7; TRBD1 is a possible D gene (5 bases). Trimming took 7 bases from V and 0 from J, leaving 10 bases between them. Per germline, CDR1 MDHEN and CDR2 SYDVKM. The CDR3 is 13 amino acids. CDR3 protein: CASKDTSSYEQYF. In DNA form, the CDR3 reads TGTGCCAGCAAGGACACGAGCTCCTACGAGCAGTACTTC.

The J gene is TRBJ2-7, the V gene TRBV4-1; D possibly corresponds to TRBD1 (6 bases). CDR3 size: 14 residues. Trimming left V 0 bases short and J 6 bases short, with 12 bases between. Germline V gives CDR1 MGHRA, CDR2 YSYEKL. This chain's CDR3 is CASSQDQGYREQYF. As DNA, the CDR3 is TGCGCCAGCAGCCAAGATCAGGGGTATCGCGAGCAGTACTTC.

The chain is built from TRBV4-3 and TRBJ2-7; unclear D gene. CDR1 and CDR2 from the germline V gene are LGHNA and YSLEER. The CDR3 loop spans 16 amino acids. V shed 0 bases and J shed 0 bases, with 12 bases lying between them. DNA of the CDR3: TGCGCCAGCAGCCAAGATCAACAAGAAAGCTCCTACGAGCAGTACTTC. Translated, it gives CASSQDQQESSYEQYF.

The chain is built from TRBV6-5 and TRBJ1-4; TRBD1 aligns across 9 bases. CDR1 MNHEY and CDR2 SVGAGI come from the germline V gene. With V trimmed by 10 bases and J by 5 bases, 5 bases remained unmatched. CDR3 length equals 13 residues. The CDR3: CAIDRGSNEKLFF. CDR3 nucleotide sequence: TGTGCCATAGACAGGGGGTCGAATGAAAAACTGTTTTTT.

With regard to this clone: The same CDR3 arises from other DNA sequences in this sample as well. The V and J genes are TRBV6-5 and TRBJ1-2; 8 bases map to TRBD1. The trim removed 5 bases at V and 4 bases at J, leaving 3 bases unmatched. Germline V CDR1 and CDR2: MNHEY, SVGAGI. This CDR3 spans 13 amino acids. This chain's CDR3 is CASSRDRGYGYTF. CDR3 sequence (DNA): TGTGCCAGCAGTAGAGACAGGGGCTATGGCTACACCTTC.